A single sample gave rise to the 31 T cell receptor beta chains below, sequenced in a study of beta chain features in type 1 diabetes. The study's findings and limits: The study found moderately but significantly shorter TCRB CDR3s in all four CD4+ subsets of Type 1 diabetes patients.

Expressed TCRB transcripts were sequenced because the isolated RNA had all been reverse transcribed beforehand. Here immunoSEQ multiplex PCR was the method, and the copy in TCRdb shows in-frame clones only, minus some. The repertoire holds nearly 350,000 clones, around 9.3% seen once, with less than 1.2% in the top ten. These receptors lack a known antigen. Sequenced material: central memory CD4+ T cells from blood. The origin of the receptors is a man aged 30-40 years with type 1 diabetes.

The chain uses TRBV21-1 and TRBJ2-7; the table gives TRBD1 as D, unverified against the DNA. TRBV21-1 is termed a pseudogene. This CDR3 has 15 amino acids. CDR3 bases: TGTGCCAGCAGCAATGGGACAGGGAACTCCTACGAGCAGTACTTC. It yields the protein CASSNGTGNSYEQYF.

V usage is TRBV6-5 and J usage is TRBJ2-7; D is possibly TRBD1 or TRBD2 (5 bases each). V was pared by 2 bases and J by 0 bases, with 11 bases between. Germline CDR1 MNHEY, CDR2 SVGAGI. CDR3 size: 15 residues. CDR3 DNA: TGTGCCAGCAGTTACGGAGGCAGGGCCTCCTACGAGCAGTACTTC. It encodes CASSYGGRASYEQYF.

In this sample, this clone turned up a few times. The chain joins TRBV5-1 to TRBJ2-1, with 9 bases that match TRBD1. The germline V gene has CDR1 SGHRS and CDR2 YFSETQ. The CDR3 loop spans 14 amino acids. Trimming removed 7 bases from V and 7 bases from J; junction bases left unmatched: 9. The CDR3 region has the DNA TGCGCCAGCGCAGGGGACAGGGAATCGAATGAGCAGTTCTTC. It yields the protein CASAGDRESNEQFF.

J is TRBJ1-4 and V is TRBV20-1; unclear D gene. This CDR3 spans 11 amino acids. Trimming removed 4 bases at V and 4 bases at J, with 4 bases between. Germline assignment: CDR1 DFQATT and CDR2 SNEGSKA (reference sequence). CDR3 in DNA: TGCAGTGCTAACCTTAATGAAAAACTGTTTTTT. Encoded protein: CSANLNEKLFF.

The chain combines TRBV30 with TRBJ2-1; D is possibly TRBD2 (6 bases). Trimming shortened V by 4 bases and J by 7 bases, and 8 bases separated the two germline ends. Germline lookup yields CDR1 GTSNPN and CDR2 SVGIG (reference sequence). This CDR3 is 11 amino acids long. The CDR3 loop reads CAWKGGNEQFF. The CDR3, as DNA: TGTGCCTGGAAGGGAGGAAATGAGCAGTTCTTC.

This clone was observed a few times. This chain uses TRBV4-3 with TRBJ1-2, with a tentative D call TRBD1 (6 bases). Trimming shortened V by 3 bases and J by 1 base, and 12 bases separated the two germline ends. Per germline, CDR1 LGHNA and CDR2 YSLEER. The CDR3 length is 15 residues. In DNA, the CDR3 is TGCGCCAGCAGCCACAAGACAGGAATTAACTATGGCTACACCTTC. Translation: CASSHKTGINYGYTF.

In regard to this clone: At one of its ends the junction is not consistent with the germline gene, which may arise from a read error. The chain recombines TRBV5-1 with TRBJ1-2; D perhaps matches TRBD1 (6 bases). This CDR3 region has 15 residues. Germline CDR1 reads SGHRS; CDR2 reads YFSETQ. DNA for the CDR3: TGCGCCAGCAGGTTGGGAACAGGGATTAACTATGGCTACACCTTC. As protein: CASRLGTGINYGYTF.

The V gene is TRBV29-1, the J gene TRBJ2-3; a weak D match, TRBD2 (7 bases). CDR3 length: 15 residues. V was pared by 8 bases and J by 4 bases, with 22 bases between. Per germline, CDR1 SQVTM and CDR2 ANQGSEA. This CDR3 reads CSSTPPAGAADTQYF. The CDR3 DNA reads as TGCAGCTCCACCCCGCCCGCGGGGGCCGCAGATACGCAGTATTTT.

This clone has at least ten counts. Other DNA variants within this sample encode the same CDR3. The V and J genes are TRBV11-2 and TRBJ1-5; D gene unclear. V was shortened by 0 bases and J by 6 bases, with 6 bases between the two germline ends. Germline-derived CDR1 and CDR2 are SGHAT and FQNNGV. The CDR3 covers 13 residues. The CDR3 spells CASSLDRGQPQHF. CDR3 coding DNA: TGTGCCAGCAGCTTAGACCGGGGTCAGCCCCAGCATTTT.

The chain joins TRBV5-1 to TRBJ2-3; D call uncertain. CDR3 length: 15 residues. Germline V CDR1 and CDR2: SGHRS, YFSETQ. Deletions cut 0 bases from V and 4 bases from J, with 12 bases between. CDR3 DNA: TGCGCCAGCAGCTTGGCCGGTGGTTCGGCAGATACGCAGTATTTT. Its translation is CASSLAGGSADTQYF.

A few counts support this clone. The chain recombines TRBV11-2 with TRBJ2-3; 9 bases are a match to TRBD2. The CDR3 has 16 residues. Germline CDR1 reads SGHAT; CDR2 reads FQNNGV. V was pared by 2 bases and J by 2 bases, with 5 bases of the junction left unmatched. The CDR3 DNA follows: TGTGCCAGCAGCTTAACAGCGGGGGGAATCACAGATACGCAGTATTTT. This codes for CASSLTAGGITDTQYF.

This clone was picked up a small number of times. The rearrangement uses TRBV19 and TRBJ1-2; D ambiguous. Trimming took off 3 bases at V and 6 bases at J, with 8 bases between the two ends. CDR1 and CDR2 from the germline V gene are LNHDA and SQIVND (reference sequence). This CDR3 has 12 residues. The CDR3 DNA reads TGTGCCAGTAGTATTTGGGGTCATGGCTACACCTTC. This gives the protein CASSIWGHGYTF. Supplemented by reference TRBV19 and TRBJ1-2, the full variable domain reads DGGITQSPKYLFRKEGQNVTLSCEQNLNHDAMYWYRQDPGQGLRLIYYSQIVNDFQKGDIAEGYSVSREKKESFPLTVTSAQKNPTAFYLCASSIWGHGYTFGSGTRLTVV.

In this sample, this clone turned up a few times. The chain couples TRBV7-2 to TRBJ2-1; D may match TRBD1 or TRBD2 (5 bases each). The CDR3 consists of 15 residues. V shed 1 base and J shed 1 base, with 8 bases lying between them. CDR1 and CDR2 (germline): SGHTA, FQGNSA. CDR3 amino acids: CASSLEWGSYNEQFF. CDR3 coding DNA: TGTGCCAGCAGCTTAGAATGGGGGTCCTACAATGAGCAGTTCTTC.

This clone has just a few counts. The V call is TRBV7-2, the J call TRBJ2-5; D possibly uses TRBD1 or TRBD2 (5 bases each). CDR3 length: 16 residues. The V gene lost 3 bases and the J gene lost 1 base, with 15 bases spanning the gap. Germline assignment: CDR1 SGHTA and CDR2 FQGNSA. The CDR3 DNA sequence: TGTGCCAGCAGCTTCGCCCTGAGGGACCTCCAAGAGACCCAGTACTTC. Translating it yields CASSFALRDLQETQYF. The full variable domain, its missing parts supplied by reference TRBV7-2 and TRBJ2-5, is GAGVSQSPSNKVTEKGKDVELRCDPISGHTALYWYRQSLGQGLEFLIYFQGNSAPDKSGLPSDRFSAERTGGSVSTLTIQRTQQEDSAVYLCASSFALRDLQETQYFGPGTRLLVL.

CDR3 nucleotides: TGTGCCGGCTTAGACAGGTCAACTAATGAAAAACTGTTTTTT. This gives the protein CAGLDRSTNEKLFF. The chain recombines TRBV30 with TRBJ1-4; maybe TRBD1 (6 bases). Germline V gene data show CDR1 as GTSNPN and CDR2 as SVGIG (reference sequence). V lost 8 bases to trimming and J lost 0 bases, with 13 bases between them. This CDR3 region has 14 residues. The full variable domain, in which reference TRBV30 and TRBJ1-4 provide the parts outside the CDR3, is SQTIHQWPATLVQPVGSPLSLECTVEGTSNPNLYWYRQAAGRGLQLLFYSVGIGQISSEVPQNLSASRPQDRQFILSSKKLLLSDSGFYLCAGLDRSTNEKLFFGSGTQLSVL.

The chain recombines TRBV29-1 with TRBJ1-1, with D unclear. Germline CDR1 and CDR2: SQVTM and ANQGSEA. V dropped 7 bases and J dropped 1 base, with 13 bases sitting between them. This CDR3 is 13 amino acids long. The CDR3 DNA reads TGCAGCGCGGATATAGGAGGGAACACTGAAGCTTTCTTT. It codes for CSADIGGNTEAFF.

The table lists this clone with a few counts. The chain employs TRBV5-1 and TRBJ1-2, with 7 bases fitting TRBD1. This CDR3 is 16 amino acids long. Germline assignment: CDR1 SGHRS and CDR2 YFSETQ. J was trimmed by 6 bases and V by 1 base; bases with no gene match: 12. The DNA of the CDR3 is TGCGCCAGCAGCTTGTTAGGCCCGACAGGGAGAGATGGCTACACCTTC. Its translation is CASSLLGPTGRDGYTF.

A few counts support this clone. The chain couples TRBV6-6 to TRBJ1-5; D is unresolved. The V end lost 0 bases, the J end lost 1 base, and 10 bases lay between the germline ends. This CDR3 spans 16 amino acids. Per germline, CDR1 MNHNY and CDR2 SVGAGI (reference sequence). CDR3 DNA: TGTGCCAGCAGTTACTCGTCTTGGCCGAGCAATCAGCCCCAGCATTTT. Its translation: CASSYSSWPSNQPQHF.

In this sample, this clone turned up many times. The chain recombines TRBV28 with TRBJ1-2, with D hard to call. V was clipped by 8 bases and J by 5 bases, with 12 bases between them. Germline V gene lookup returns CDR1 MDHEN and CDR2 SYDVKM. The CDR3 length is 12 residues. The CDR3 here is CASELGLYGYTF. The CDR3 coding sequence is TGTGCCAGCGAACTCGGCCTTTATGGCTACACCTTC.

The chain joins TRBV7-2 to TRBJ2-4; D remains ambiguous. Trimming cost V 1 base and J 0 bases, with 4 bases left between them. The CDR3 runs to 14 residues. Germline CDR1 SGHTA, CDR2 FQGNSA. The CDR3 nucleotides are TGTGCCAGCAGCTTAGAGCGAGCCAAAAACATTCAGTACTTC. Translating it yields CASSLERAKNIQYF.

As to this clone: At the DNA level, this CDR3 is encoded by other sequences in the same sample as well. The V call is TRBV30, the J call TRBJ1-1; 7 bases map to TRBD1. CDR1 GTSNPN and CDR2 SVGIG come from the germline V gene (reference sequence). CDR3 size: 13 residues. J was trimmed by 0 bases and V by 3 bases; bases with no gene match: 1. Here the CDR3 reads CAWRGQLNTEAFF. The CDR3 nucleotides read TGTGCCTGGAGGGGACAGCTGAACACTGAAGCTTTCTTT.

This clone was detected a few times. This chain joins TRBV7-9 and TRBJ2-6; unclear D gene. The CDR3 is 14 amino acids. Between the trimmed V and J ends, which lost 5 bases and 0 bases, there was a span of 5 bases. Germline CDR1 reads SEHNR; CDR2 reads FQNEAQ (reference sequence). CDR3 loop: CASSPRSGANVLTF. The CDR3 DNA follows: TGTGCCAGCAGCCCCCGCTCTGGGGCCAACGTCCTGACTTTC.

As DNA, the CDR3 is TGTGCCAGCAGCCCCCCGGGGAACACCGGGGAGCTGTTTTTT. Translating it yields CASSPPGNTGELFF. The chain combines TRBV7-2 with TRBJ2-2; D not certain. With 5 bases removed from V and 1 base from J, the gap between germline ends came to 8 bases. From germline, CDR1 is SGHTA and CDR2 FQGNSA. There are 14 residues in the CDR3.

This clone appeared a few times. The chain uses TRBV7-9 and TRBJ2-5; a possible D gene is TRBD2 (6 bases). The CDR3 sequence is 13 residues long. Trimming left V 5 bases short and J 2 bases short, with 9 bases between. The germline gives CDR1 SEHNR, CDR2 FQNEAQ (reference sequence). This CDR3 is CASSLGLQETQYF. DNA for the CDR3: TGTGCCAGCAGCCTGGGACTGCAAGAGACCCAGTACTTC.

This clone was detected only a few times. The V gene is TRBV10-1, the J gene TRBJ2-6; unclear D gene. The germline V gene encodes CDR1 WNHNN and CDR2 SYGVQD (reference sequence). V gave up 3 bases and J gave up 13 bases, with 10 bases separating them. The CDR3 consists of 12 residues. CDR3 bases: TGCGCCAGCAGTGACGATCCAAAAGTCCTGACTTTC. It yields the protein CASSDDPKVLTF.

CDR3 coding DNA: TGTGCCAGCAGTCGGGGGTACTCCTATGGCTACACCTTC. Its protein product is CASSRGYSYGYTF. The genes are TRBV25-1 and TRBJ1-2; possibly TRBD1 for D (5 bases). Germline CDR1 and CDR2: MGHDK and SYGVNS. Trimming cost V 5 bases and J 4 bases, with 11 bases left between them. There are 13 residues in the CDR3.

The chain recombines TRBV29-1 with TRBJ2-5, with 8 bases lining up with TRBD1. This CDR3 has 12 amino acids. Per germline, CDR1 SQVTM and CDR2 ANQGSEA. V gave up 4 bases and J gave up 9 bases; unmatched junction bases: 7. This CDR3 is CSVGQGLWAQYF. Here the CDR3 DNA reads TGCAGCGTTGGACAGGGGCTTTGGGCCCAGTACTTC.

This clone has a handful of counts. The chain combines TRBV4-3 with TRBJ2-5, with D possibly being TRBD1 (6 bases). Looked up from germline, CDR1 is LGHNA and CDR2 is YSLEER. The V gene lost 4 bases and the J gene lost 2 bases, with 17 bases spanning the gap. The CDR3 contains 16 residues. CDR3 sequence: CASSPSGRGGQETQYF. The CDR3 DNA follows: TGCGCCAGCAGCCCCTCGGGCAGGGGTGGTCAAGAGACCCAGTACTTC.

The DNA for the CDR3 is TGTGCCAGCAGCTTCTACGGGGCAGGGGTCCAAGAGACCCAGTACTTC. Amino acid sequence: CASSFYGAGVQETQYF. The chain couples TRBV7-2 to TRBJ2-5, with D perhaps TRBD1 (6 bases). V was shortened by 3 bases and J by 1 base, with 15 bases between the two germline ends. The CDR3 totals 16 residues. CDR1 SGHTA and CDR2 FQGNSA come from the germline V gene.

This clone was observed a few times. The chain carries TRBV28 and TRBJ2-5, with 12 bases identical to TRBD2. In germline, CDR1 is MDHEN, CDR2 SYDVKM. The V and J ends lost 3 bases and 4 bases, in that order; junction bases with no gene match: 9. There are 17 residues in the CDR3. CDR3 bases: TGTGCCAGCAGTTTCCTAGCGGGGGGGCCAGGCGGAGAGACCCAGTACTTC. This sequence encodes CASSFLAGGPGGETQYF.

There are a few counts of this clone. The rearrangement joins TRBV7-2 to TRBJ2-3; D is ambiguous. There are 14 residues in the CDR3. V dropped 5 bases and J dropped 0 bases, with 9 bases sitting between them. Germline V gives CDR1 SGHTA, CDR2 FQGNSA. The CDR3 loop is CASSRMTSTDTQYF. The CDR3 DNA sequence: TGTGCCAGCAGCAGAATGACGAGCACAGATACGCAGTATTTT.